A selection of T cell receptor beta chains follows, all from one sample in a study of T cells in Graves' hyperthyroidism and ophthalmopathy. TCRdb re-analysed the multiplex PCR reads in MiXCR, keeping a single row per CDR3 protein. The sample has hundreds of thousands of distinct CDR3 sequences; roughly an eighth are singletons. The sample taken for sequencing was blood. The receptors originated from a woman aged 40 to 55 with Graves' ophthalmopathy. CDR3s include the opening cysteine and the closing phenylalanine or tryptophan. The D gene is left open where the match is weak. The size field is filled for only some rows; it gives once, few, many or a size class.

J gene: TRBJ1-2; D gene: TRBD1; V gene: TRBV7-9; clone size: .; CDR3 DNA: TGTGCCAGCAGCTTACCAGGCGGGACAGGGGAATCCTTC; CDR3 protein: CASSLPGGTGESF
J gene: TRBJ2-2; D gene: .; V gene: TRBV9; clone size: .; CDR3 DNA: TGTGCCAGCAGCGTACCAGCTCAAGGGGAGCTGTTTTTT; CDR3 protein: CASSVPAQGELFF
J gene: TRBJ1-2; D gene: TRBD1; V gene: TRBV7-3; clone size: .; CDR3 DNA: TGTGCCAGCAGCCCCGGAGGGGCAGGGGGATCAGGGGGCTACACCTTC; CDR3 protein: CASSPGGAGGSGGYTF
J gene: TRBJ2-2; D gene: TRBD1; V gene: TRBV9; clone size: few; CDR3 DNA: TGTGCCAGCAGCGTAGAAGTAGGGGGCTCCGGGGAGCTGTTTTTT; CDR3 protein: CASSVEVGGSGELFF
J gene: TRBJ1-1; D gene: .; V gene: TRBV29-1; clone size: many; CDR3 DNA: TGCAGCGGCGAGGGGGGGCTGTTCACTGAAGCTTTCTTT; CDR3 protein: CSGEGGLFTEAFF
J gene: TRBJ1-4; D gene: .; V gene: TRBV5-6; clone size: .; CDR3 DNA: TGTGCCAGCAGCGCGGGTCGGGGAGGTGCAGGTGAAAAACTGTTTTTT; CDR3 protein: CASSAGRGGAGEKLFF
J gene: TRBJ1-3; D gene: TRBD1; V gene: TRBV5-1; clone size: .; CDR3 DNA: TGCGCCAGCAGCTTGGGGGACAGAGACGGAAACACCATATATTTT; CDR3 protein: CASSLGDRDGNTIYF
J gene: TRBJ2-5; D gene: .; V gene: TRBV19; clone size: many; CDR3 DNA: TGTGCCAGTAGTGGGGAAACAGAGACCCAGTACTTC; CDR3 protein: CASSGETETQYF
J gene: TRBJ1-3; D gene: .; V gene: TRBV14; clone size: .; CDR3 DNA: TGTGCCAGCAGCCAAGACACTCTCGGAAACACCATATATTTT; CDR3 protein: CASSQDTLGNTIYF
J gene: TRBJ2-1; D gene: .; V gene: TRBV11-2; clone size: many; CDR3 DNA: TGTGCCAGCAGCTTAATGCAGGGAGGAATCGATGAGCAGTTCTTC; CDR3 protein: CASSLMQGGIDEQFF
J gene: TRBJ1-3; D gene: .; V gene: TRBV9; clone size: few; CDR3 DNA: TGTGCCAGCAGCGCCCAGGGTCATAGCTCTGGAAACACCATATATTTT; CDR3 protein: CASSAQGHSSGNTIYF
J gene: TRBJ1-3; D gene: .; V gene: TRBV7-9; clone size: few; CDR3 DNA: TGTGCCAGCAGCTTAGTCCCCATGGGACGCTCTGGAAACACCATATATTTT; CDR3 protein: CASSLVPMGRSGNTIYF
J gene: TRBJ2-5; D gene: TRBD2; V gene: TRBV20-1; clone size: many; CDR3 DNA: TGCAGTGCTATCAAGGCTATAGGGAGGGGACGGAAAGAGACCCAGTACTTC; CDR3 protein: CSAIKAIGRGRKETQYF
J gene: TRBJ1-2; D gene: TRBD1; V gene: TRBV19; clone size: few; CDR3 DNA: TGTGCCAGTAGCCCCCCAGGACAGGGGCCGTATGGCTACACCTTC; CDR3 protein: CASSPPGQGPYGYTF
J gene: TRBJ2-1; D gene: TRBD2; V gene: TRBV28; clone size: .; CDR3 DNA: TGTGCCAGCTGGGCACTAGCGGGGATTTCCAATGAGCAGTTCTTC; CDR3 protein: CASWALAGISNEQFF
J gene: TRBJ1-2; D gene: .; V gene: TRBV5-4; clone size: .; CDR3 DNA: TGTGCCAGCAGCCCAACAGTCCAGGGGCCTGGCTACACCTTC; CDR3 protein: CASSPTVQGPGYTF
J gene: TRBJ2-1; D gene: .; V gene: TRBV20-1; clone size: many; CDR3 DNA: TGCAGTGCCTTGCCACGATACAATGAGCAGTTCTTC; CDR3 protein: CSALPRYNEQFF
J gene: TRBJ2-1; D gene: TRBD1; V gene: TRBV11-3; clone size: few; CDR3 DNA: TGTGCCAGCAGCTTAGTTGGGACAGGGATTGAGCAGTTCTTC; CDR3 protein: CASSLVGTGIEQFF
J gene: TRBJ2-2; D gene: .; V gene: TRBV9; clone size: .; CDR3 DNA: TGTGCCAGCAGCGTAGGGGGGAGCGAGGTTAACACCGGGGAGCTGTTTTTT; CDR3 protein: CASSVGGSEVNTGELFF
J gene: TRBJ2-1; D gene: TRBD2; V gene: TRBV11-2; clone size: few; CDR3 DNA: TGTGCCAGCAGACTAGAGGGGACTAGCGGGGGGGGTGAGCAGTTCTTC; CDR3 protein: CASRLEGTSGGGEQFF
J gene: TRBJ2-5; D gene: .; V gene: TRBV6-6; clone size: many; CDR3 DNA: TGTGCCAGCAGTTACTCGAGGGGGTCTCTGGAGACCCAGTACTTC; CDR3 protein: CASSYSRGSLETQYF
J gene: TRBJ2-1; D gene: .; V gene: TRBV7-9; clone size: many; CDR3 DNA: TGTGCGGGCGGAAACAATGAGCAGTTCTTC; CDR3 protein: CAGGNNEQFF
J gene: TRBJ2-3; D gene: TRBD2; V gene: TRBV20-1; clone size: few; CDR3 DNA: TGCAGTGCTAGACCGGCGGGGGGTTCCACAGATACGCAGTATTTT; CDR3 protein: CSARPAGGSTDTQYF
J gene: TRBJ1-5; D gene: .; V gene: TRBV11-2; clone size: many; CDR3 DNA: TGTGCCAGCAGCTTAGACGGCGGACCGAATCAGCCCCAGCATTTT; CDR3 protein: CASSLDGGPNQPQHF
J gene: TRBJ1-2; D gene: .; V gene: TRBV9; clone size: few; CDR3 DNA: TGTGCCAGCAGCGGCTTTTCCATGGCTGGGAAAGACTATGGCTACACCTTC; CDR3 protein: CASSGFSMAGKDYGYTF
J gene: TRBJ1-2; D gene: .; V gene: TRBV28; clone size: many; CDR3 DNA: TGTGCCAGCAGTTCCCAGGCCAGGAAAACATCGTCCTATGGCTACACCTTC; CDR3 protein: CASSSQARKTSSYGYTF
J gene: TRBJ2-3; D gene: .; V gene: TRBV7-9; clone size: many; CDR3 DNA: TGTGCCAGCAGCCTAGACGGTAGCGGAGGCACAGATACGCAGTATTTT; CDR3 protein: CASSLDGSGGTDTQYF
J gene: TRBJ1-1; D gene: TRBD1; V gene: TRBV7-9; clone size: .; CDR3 DNA: TGTGCCAGCAAACAGGGGAACGGTGAAGCTTTCTTT; CDR3 protein: CASKQGNGEAFF
J gene: TRBJ1-1; D gene: .; V gene: TRBV3-1; clone size: few; CDR3 DNA: TGTGCCAGCAGCCAAGCGCACGGAAAATACATGAACACTGAAGCTTTCTTT; CDR3 protein: CASSQAHGKYMNTEAFF
J gene: TRBJ1-1; D gene: .; V gene: TRBV28; clone size: .; CDR3 DNA: TGTGCCAGCTCACCTCCGAAGGCTGAAGCTTTCTTT; CDR3 protein: CASSPPKAEAFF
J gene: TRBJ2-1; D gene: TRBD2; V gene: TRBV28; clone size: many; CDR3 DNA: TGTGCCAGCAGTTCTCGGGGGGATGAGCAGTTCTTC; CDR3 protein: CASSSRGDEQFF
J gene: TRBJ2-7; D gene: .; V gene: TRBV15; clone size: many; CDR3 DNA: TGTGCCACCAGCAGAGATGTTGATCCGACCTACGAGCAGTACTTC; CDR3 protein: CATSRDVDPTYEQYF
J gene: TRBJ2-7; D gene: .; V gene: TRBV7-8; clone size: many; CDR3 DNA: TGTGCCAGCAGCTTGTGGCCAACTTACGAGCAGTACTTC; CDR3 protein: CASSLWPTYEQYF
J gene: TRBJ1-2; D gene: TRBD1; V gene: TRBV11-2; clone size: many; CDR3 DNA: TGTGCCAGCAGCTTGGCAGGGGGGTCGGGCTACACCTTC; CDR3 protein: CASSLAGGSGYTF
J gene: TRBJ1-1; D gene: .; V gene: TRBV19; clone size: .; CDR3 DNA: TGTGCCAGTAGTATTTCCAACAAAAGGACTGAAGCTTTCTTT; CDR3 protein: CASSISNKRTEAFF
J gene: TRBJ1-1; D gene: TRBD1; V gene: TRBV6-5; clone size: few; CDR3 DNA: TGTGCCAGCAGTTACAACTACGACAGGGGGTATGAAGCTTTCTTT; CDR3 protein: CASSYNYDRGYEAFF
J gene: TRBJ2-1; D gene: .; V gene: TRBV20-1; clone size: few; CDR3 DNA: TGCAGTGCTAGCCGAACCGGGCCTAGCTCCTACAATGAGCAGTTCTTC; CDR3 protein: CSASRTGPSSYNEQFF
J gene: TRBJ1-1; D gene: .; V gene: TRBV6-1; clone size: many; CDR3 DNA: TGTGCCAGCAGTTATTCAGGGGTAGGGAACACTGAAGCTTTCTTT; CDR3 protein: CASSYSGVGNTEAFF
J gene: TRBJ2-7; D gene: .; V gene: TRBV3-1; clone size: many; CDR3 DNA: TGTGCCAGCAGCCAAAGGACAGTTGGGCTCGAGCAGTACTTC; CDR3 protein: CASSQRTVGLEQYF
J gene: TRBJ2-7; D gene: TRBD1; V gene: TRBV28; clone size: many; CDR3 DNA: TGTGCCAGCAGTTCCGGACAGGGTTGGACCTACGAGCAGTACTTC; CDR3 protein: CASSSGQGWTYEQYF
J gene: TRBJ1-1; D gene: .; V gene: TRBV10-2; clone size: many; CDR3 DNA: TGCGCCAGCAGTGAGGGCGGTAGCCTGAACACTGAAGCTTTCTTT; CDR3 protein: CASSEGGSLNTEAFF
J gene: TRBJ2-5; D gene: TRBD1; V gene: TRBV15; clone size: many; CDR3 DNA: TGTGCCACGAACCGGACAGGGCGCCAAGAGACCCAGTACTTC; CDR3 protein: CATNRTGRQETQYF
J gene: TRBJ1-2; D gene: .; V gene: TRBV11-2; clone size: few; CDR3 DNA: TGTGCCAGCAGCCCCAGACATGACGGAGGCTACACCTTC; CDR3 protein: CASSPRHDGGYTF
J gene: TRBJ2-1; D gene: .; V gene: TRBV25-1; clone size: few; CDR3 DNA: TGTGCCAGCAGCCGCCCTCCGATCAATGAGCAGTTCTTC; CDR3 protein: CASSRPPINEQFF
J gene: TRBJ2-7; D gene: .; V gene: TRBV20-1; clone size: many; CDR3 DNA: TGCAGTGCTAGACCGATCTTTGTTCTAGCGGAGGGGGACCGGTACGAGCAGTACTTC; CDR3 protein: CSARPIFVLAEGDRYEQYF
J gene: TRBJ1-1; D gene: TRBD1; V gene: TRBV19; clone size: many; CDR3 DNA: TGTGCCAGTACCTCGACAGGGGGCGGTGAAGCTTTCTTT; CDR3 protein: CASTSTGGGEAFF
J gene: TRBJ2-7; D gene: TRBD1; V gene: TRBV28; clone size: many; CDR3 DNA: TGTGCCAGCAGTACCGCCGGACAGGGTCGCGAGCAGTACTTC; CDR3 protein: CASSTAGQGREQYF
J gene: TRBJ1-1; D gene: .; V gene: TRBV28; clone size: .; CDR3 DNA: TGTGCCAGCAGTAAGTCCGGGGGGAGGGGCCGGACTGAAGCTTTCTTT; CDR3 protein: CASSKSGGRGRTEAFF
J gene: TRBJ2-5; D gene: .; V gene: TRBV7-9; clone size: few; CDR3 DNA: TGTGCCAGCAGCTCCCCCCTAGCCCAAGAGACCCAGTACTTC; CDR3 protein: CASSSPLAQETQYF
J gene: TRBJ2-7; D gene: .; V gene: TRBV3-1; clone size: few; CDR3 DNA: TGTGCCAGCAGCCAAGAAATTGGTTTGCACGAGCAGTACTTC; CDR3 protein: CASSQEIGLHEQYF
J gene: TRBJ2-1; D gene: .; V gene: TRBV11-2; clone size: many; CDR3 DNA: TGTGCCAGCAGCCCGGGATGGCTAGTCAGTGAGCAGTTCTTC; CDR3 protein: CASSPGWLVSEQFF
J gene: TRBJ2-1; D gene: .; V gene: TRBV15; clone size: many; CDR3 DNA: TGTGCCACCAGCAGTATATCCTACAATGAGCAGTTCTTC; CDR3 protein: CATSSISYNEQFF
J gene: TRBJ1-6; D gene: .; V gene: TRBV11-2; clone size: many; CDR3 DNA: TGTGCCAGCAGCCCGGCTGGGACACCTAATTCACCCCTCCACTTT; CDR3 protein: CASSPAGTPNSPLHF
J gene: TRBJ2-7; D gene: .; V gene: TRBV6-1; clone size: many; CDR3 DNA: TGTGCCAGCAGTGAAGCGTCTCCGGGGATCGCCCACTACGAGCAGTACTTC; CDR3 protein: CASSEASPGIAHYEQYF